This TCR beta chain was captured in a study of OX40 agonist ivuxolimab in advanced cancers. The assay was immunoSEQ multiplex PCR, and TCRdb's table has in-frame clones only and misses some. The table includes just under 20,000 clones, around four fifths detected once. The germline V and J ends were trimmed by 5 bases and 11 bases, with 25 bases remaining between them. The V gene's germline CDR1 is SGHRS and CDR2 YFSETQ. The CDR3 has 15 residues. V is TRBV5-1 and J is TRBJ2-5; D perhaps matches TRBD1 (6 bases). This material consisted of CD4+ or CD8+ T cells sorted from blood, taken in a trial of the OX40 agonist ivuxolimab. This TCR was recovered from an adult with an advanced solid tumor such as melanoma, head and neck, liver or kidney cancer. The CDR3 loop reads CASRPQTGTDGEQYF. The CDR3 coding sequence is TGCGCCAGCAGACCCCAAACAGGGACCGATGGTGAGCAGTACTTC.